This T cell receptor (beta chain) was recovered during a study of CD8 T cells in ankylosing spondylitis. Findings of the study overall: A CD8+ phenotype characterized the disease-linked clones, which were relatively rare in peripheral blood. Disease-linked clones were reportedly significantly enriched in matched ankylosing spondylitis synovial fluid. For ankylosing spondylitis blood, a TCR beta motif of seven to nine highly homologous variants appeared characteristic. Earlier literature documents some of the motif variants in reactive arthritis synovial fluid and blood.

A few counts support this clonotype. As yet, its antigen is unknown. CDR1 and CDR2 from the germline V gene are MDHEN and SYDVKM. V lost 4 bases to trimming and J lost 5 bases; unmatched junction nucleotides: 2. This CDR3 comprises 14 residues. Making use of molecular barcodes, quantitative 5'-RACE generated TCR beta libraries. MiXCR, run by TCRdb on the 5' RACE reads, gives a single entry per CDR3 protein. Among about 700,000 distinct CDR3 sequences, roughly 20% were seen once, and the ten largest hold about a fifth. Sequenced sample: blood, either unsorted or a sorted T cell fraction (not recorded which). The chain couples TRBV28 to TRBJ1-5, with 10 bases aligning to TRBD1. This TCR derives from a male donor with ankylosing spondylitis. CDR3 loop: CASSWDRGYQPQHF. CDR3 coding DNA: TGTGCCAGCAGTTGGGACAGGGGTTATCAGCCCCAGCATTTT.